The present entry profiles one T cell receptor (beta chain) with its context. The target antigen is unknown. The source of the sample is a study of blood T cells in healthy people across ages. Points from the study as a whole: A roughly linear fall in TCR beta diversity per million T cells was seen with increasing age.

Alongside a J-beta primer mix, a sample-barcoded 5' primer served in a second PCR lasting 7 to 11 cycles. A template-switch adaptor that had 12 random nucleotides put a tag on each cDNA molecule. TCRdb independently ran MiXCR on the 5' RACE reads; one entry per CDR3 protein. The data contain approximately 290,000 distinct CDR3 sequences, 27% of them singletons. In each sample, at least 7 million PBMCs were isolated. Each sample provided at least 5 micrograms of extracted total RNA. CDR1 is DFQATT and CDR2 is SNEGSKA in the germline V gene (reference sequence). The CDR3 loop spans 15 amino acids. Trimming removed 5 bases at V and 3 bases at J, with 16 bases between.

This sequence originates from a woman aged 70 to 79 in good health. What was sequenced was blood. This chain uses TRBV20-1 with TRBJ1-4; no reliable D call. The CDR3 DNA reads as TGCAGTGCTCACGGCGGCGGGGTGGCTAATGAAAAACTGTTTTTT. It specifies CSAHGGGVANEKLFF.